This T cell receptor (beta chain) was found in a study of human T cells and chemical hapten exposure. For the study at large: The variation in per-sample TCR yields arose mainly from small differences in pooled library volumes.

In the study's own analysis: A per-sample median of about 100,000 TCRs was observed, with counts ranging from about 20,000 to 750,000. TCRdb passed the RACE reads through MiXCR, listing each CDR3 protein once. TCRdb's processing, not the authors' own work, is the source of the V and J calls. This table has 270,000 or so distinct CDR3 sequences, 7.5% to 8% appearing once. Losses at the gene ends were 0 bases for V and 3 bases for J; bases not matched to a gene: 10. This CDR3 comprises 18 residues. Looked up from germline, CDR1 is LGHNA and CDR2 is YNFKEQ. Described time point: pre-sensitization, week 0. The treatment denotes: therapeutic diphenylcyclopropenone sensitization with weekly scalp DPC. The study enrolled 18 to 70-year-old alopecia patients suitable for DPC. Total RNA was isolated from unfractionated whole blood.

The J gene is TRBJ2-3, the V gene TRBV4-2; 9 nucleotides match TRBD2. The starting material was whole blood, obtained in connection with sensitization to the hapten diphenylcyclopropenone (DPC). This receptor was taken from a man aged 18 to 30 with alopecia areata. Some clones in this sample may be carry-over from other donors' samples. This CDR3 is CASSQDYGRGGLTDTQYF. CDR3 DNA sequence: TGTGCCAGCAGCCAAGATTACGGGCGGGGGGGCCTTACAGATACGCAGTATTTT.